The 3 T cell receptor beta chains below all came from one sample that was sequenced in a study of blood T cell repertoires in COVID-19. Generated by immunoSEQ multiplex PCR, the TCRdb table keeps only in-frame clones and is missing some. The sample holds about 150,000 clones, around 80% seen once. Input material: peripheral blood. The receptor source for this set is a human donor with acute or convalescent COVID-19. The donor label of this sample is uncertain.

V usage is TRBV5-6 and J usage is TRBJ1-2; 10 bases align to TRBD1. Germline V lookup: CDR1 SGHDT, CDR2 YYEEEE. The CDR3 runs to 15 residues. The J segment lost 3 bases and the V segment lost 3 bases, leaving 5 bases of the junction unmatched. The CDR3 region has the DNA TGTGCCAGCAGCTCCGAGGACAGGGGGGACTATGGCTACACCTTC. It translates to CASSSEDRGDYGYTF.

This clone has just one count. This chain joins TRBV19 and TRBJ2-2, with D hard to call. The ends were cut back, 6 bases at V and 4 bases at J, with 12 bases in the middle. The CDR3 loop spans 14 amino acids. From germline, CDR1 is LNHDA and CDR2 SQIVND (reference sequence). The chain's CDR3 is CASREAPSTGELFF. In DNA, the CDR3 is TGTGCCAGTAGAGAGGCCCCGAGCACCGGGGAGCTGTTTTTT.

DNA for the CDR3: TGTGCCAGCAGTGAACCCGGGACAGGGAGAGGCTACACCTTC. Encoded protein: CASSEPGTGRGYTF. The V gene is TRBV6-1, the J gene TRBJ1-2; 9 bases fit TRBD1. The CDR3 is 14 residues long. Germline CDR1 and CDR2: MNHNS and SASEGT. V trimming: 2 bases; J trimming: 8 bases; junction bases outside the gene matches: 6.